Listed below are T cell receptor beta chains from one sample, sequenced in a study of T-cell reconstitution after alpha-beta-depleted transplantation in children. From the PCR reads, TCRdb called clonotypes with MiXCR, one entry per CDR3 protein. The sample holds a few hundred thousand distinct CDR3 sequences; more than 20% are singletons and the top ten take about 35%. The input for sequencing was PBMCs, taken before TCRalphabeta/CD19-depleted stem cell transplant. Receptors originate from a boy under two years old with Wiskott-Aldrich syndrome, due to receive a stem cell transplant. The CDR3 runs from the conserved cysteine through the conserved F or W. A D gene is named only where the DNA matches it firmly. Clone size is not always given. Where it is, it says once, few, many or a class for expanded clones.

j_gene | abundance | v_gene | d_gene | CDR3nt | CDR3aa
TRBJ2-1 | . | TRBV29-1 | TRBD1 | TGCAGCGTACCGGGACAGGGGAGGAATGAGCAGTTCTTC | CSVPGQGRNEQFF
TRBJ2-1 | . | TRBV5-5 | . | TGTGCCAGCTTGGTATGGCCCTACAATGAGCAGTTCTTC | CASLVWPYNEQFF
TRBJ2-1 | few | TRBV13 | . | TGTGCCAGCAGCTCCCAACTCCTATCGAATTCCTACAATGAGCAGTTCTTC | CASSSQLLSNSYNEQFF
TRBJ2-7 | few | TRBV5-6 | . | TGTGCCAGCAGCTGGAGCGGGACAGTCTACGAGCAGTACTTC | CASSWSGTVYEQYF
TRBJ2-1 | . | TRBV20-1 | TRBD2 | TGCAGTGCTAGTAGGACTAGCGCTATAGGGGACAATGAGCAGTTCTTC | CSASRTSAIGDNEQFF
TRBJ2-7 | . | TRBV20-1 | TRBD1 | TGCTGCGCTAGAGATCGGTGGGACAGGGGTCTTTACGAGCAGTACTTC | CCARDRWDRGLYEQYF
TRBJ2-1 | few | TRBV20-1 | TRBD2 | TGCAGTGCTAGAGCTACGACGGGAGGTAATGAGCAGTTCTTC | CSARATTGGNEQFF
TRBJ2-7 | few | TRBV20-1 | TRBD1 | TGCAGTGCCCCATTGGACAGGGGGTACCACGAGCAGTACTTC | CSAPLDRGYHEQYF
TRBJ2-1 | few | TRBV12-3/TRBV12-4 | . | TGTGCCAGCAGTTTACAGGCGGGAATGAAGAATGAGCAGTTCTTC | CASSLQAGMKNEQFF
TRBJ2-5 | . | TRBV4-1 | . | TGCGCCAGCAGCCATGGGCACGAAGAGACCCAGTACTTC | CASSHGHEETQYF
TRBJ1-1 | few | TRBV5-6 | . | TGTGCCAGCAGCTTGGAACGAGGGTTGACTGAAGCTTTCTTT | CASSLERGLTEAFF
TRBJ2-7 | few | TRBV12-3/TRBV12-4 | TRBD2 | TGTGCCAGCAGCCTTTCTAGCGGGGCCGCCTACGAGCAGTACTTC | CASSLSSGAAYEQYF